The clone carrying this T cell receptor beta chain was seen a handful of times. This sample was taken from a study of T-cell memory formation after mild COVID-19. Whole-study context: Largely donor-specific TCR clusters were found.

The CDR3 extends over 15 amino acids. Germline CDR1 is SGHVS and CDR2 is FNYEAQ. The junction had 2 bases not matched to a gene; V was cut back by 1 base and J by 5 bases. TCRdb ran MiXCR on the 5' RACE reads and lists one entry per CDR3 protein. Of roughly 400,000 distinct CDR3 sequences listed, 15% to 20% are singletons. The source of this sequence is a man younger than 30 who had mild COVID-19 (a few samples of this study predate the infection). Cell type and time point are not known. The chain carries TRBV7-6 and TRBJ2-3; 11 bases line up with TRBD1. Sequencing input: PBMCs or a T cell subset sorted from them (not recorded which). The CDR3 reads CASSLGTGGGDTQYF. The CDR3 DNA reads TGTGCCAGCAGCTTAGGGACAGGGGGCGGAGATACGCAGTATTTT.